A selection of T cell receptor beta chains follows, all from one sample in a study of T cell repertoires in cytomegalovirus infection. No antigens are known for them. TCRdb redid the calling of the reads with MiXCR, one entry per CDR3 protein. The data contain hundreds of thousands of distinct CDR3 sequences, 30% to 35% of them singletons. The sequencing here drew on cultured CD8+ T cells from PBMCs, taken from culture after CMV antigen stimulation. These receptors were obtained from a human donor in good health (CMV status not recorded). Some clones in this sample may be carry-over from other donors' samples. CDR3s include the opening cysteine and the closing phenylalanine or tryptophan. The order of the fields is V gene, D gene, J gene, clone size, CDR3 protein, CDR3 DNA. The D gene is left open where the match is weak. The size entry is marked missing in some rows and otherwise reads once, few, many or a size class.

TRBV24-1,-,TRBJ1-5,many,CATSDFLGGHQPQHF,TGTGCCACCAGTGATTTCCTTGGGGGCCATCAGCCCCAGCATTTT
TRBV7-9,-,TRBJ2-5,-,CVSTHLNETQYF,TGTGTCAGCACCCATCTTAATGAGACCCAGTACTTC
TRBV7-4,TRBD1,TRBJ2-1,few,CASSTLQGAHYNEQFF,TGTGCCAGCAGCACCTTACAGGGGGCGCATTACAATGAGCAGTTCTTC
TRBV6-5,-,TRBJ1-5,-,CASSLRFGLGEPQHF,TGTGCCAGCAGCCTAAGATTCGGACTTGGAGAGCCCCAGCATTTT
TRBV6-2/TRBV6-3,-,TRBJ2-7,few,CASRGDVQGAYEQYF,TGTGCCAGCAGGGGGGATGTTCAGGGAGCCTACGAGCAGTACTTC
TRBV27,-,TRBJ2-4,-,CASSFGMGNIQYF,TGTGCCAGCAGTTTTGGGATGGGAAACATTCAGTACTTC
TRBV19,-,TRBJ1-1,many,CASRDSLNTEAFF,TGTGCCAGTAGGGACAGCTTGAACACTGAAGCTTTCTTT
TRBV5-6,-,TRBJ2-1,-,CASSLGSSNNEQFF,TGTGCCAGCAGCTTGGGTTCAAGTAACAATGAGCAGTTCTTC
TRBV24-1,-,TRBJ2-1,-,CATGGPYNEQFF,TGTGCCACGGGGGGGCCCTACAATGAGCAGTTCTTC
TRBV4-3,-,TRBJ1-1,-,CASSQVFSGLTEAFF,TGCGCCAGCAGCCAAGTTTTCTCAGGGCTCACTGAAGCTTTCTTT
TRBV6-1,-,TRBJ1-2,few,CASSGYRAPNYGYTF,TGTGCCAGCAGTGGGTACAGGGCTCCGAACTATGGCTACACCTTC
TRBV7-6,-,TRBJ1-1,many,CASSLETDTEAFF,TGTGCCAGCAGCTTAGAGACAGACACTGAAGCTTTCTTT
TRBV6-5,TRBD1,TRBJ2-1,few,CASRGPGQGGGSSYNEQFF,TGTGCCAGCAGGGGGCCGGGACAGGGGGGGGGAAGCTCCTACAATGAGCAGTTCTTC
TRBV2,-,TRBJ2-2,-,CASSESRLGTGELFF,TGTGCCAGCAGTGAAAGCCGTCTCGGGACCGGGGAGCTGTTTTTT
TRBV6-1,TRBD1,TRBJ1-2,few,CASSEGSFGTGDYTF,TGTGCCAGCAGTGAAGGTTCCTTTGGGACAGGGGACTACACCTTC
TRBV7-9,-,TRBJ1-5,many,CASSLDEGQPQHF,TGTGCCAGCAGCTTAGATGAGGGGCAGCCCCAGCATTTT
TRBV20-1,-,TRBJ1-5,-,CSARDLRNIKSQPQHF,TGCAGTGCTAGAGATTTGCGGAACATCAAAAGTCAGCCCCAGCATTTT
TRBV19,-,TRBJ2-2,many,CASSIGTNTGELFF,TGTGCCAGTAGTATCGGGACGAACACCGGGGAGCTGTTTTTT
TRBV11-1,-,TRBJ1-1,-,CVSSYGNTEAFF,TGTGTCAGCAGCTATGGGAACACTGAAGCTTTCTTT
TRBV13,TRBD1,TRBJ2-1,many,CASSSEGQANYNEQFF,TGTGCCAGCAGCTCTGAGGGACAGGCCAACTACAATGAGCAGTTCTTC
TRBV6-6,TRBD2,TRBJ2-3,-,CVSSFELAGAYTDTQYF,TGTGTCAGCAGCTTCGAACTAGCGGGGGCCTACACAGATACGCAGTATTTT
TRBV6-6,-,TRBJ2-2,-,CASSYQGPNTGELFF,TGTGCCAGCAGTTACCAGGGACCGAACACCGGGGAGCTGTTTTTT
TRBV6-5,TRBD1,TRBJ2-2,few,CASGRDRGLGGELFF,TGTGCCAGCGGCCGGGACAGGGGGCTTGGCGGGGAGCTGTTTTTT
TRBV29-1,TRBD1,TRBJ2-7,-,CSVEDGDRGAYEQYF,TGCAGCGTTGAAGACGGAGACAGGGGGGCCTACGAGCAGTACTTC
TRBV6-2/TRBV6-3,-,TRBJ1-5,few,CASSYPPWEYDSNQPQHF,TGTGCCAGCAGTTACCCCCCTTGGGAGTACGATAGCAATCAGCCCCAGCATTTT
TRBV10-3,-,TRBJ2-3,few,CAIRPDGDTQYF,TGTGCCATCAGACCAGACGGGGATACGCAGTATTTT
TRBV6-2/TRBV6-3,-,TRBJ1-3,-,CASSYSVSGSSGNTIYF,TGTGCCAGCAGTTACTCGGTCAGCGGGAGCTCTGGAAACACCATATATTTT